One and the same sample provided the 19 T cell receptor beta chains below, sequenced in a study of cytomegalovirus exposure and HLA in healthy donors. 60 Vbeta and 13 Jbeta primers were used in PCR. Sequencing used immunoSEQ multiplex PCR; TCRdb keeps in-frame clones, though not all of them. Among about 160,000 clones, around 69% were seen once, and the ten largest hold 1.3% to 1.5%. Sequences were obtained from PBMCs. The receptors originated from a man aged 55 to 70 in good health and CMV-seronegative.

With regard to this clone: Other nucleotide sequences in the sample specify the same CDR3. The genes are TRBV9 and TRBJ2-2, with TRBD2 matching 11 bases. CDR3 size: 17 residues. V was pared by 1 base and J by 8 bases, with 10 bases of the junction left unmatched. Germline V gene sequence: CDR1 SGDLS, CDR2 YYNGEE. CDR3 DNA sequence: TGTGCCAGCAGCGTACCTAGCGGGAGGTTGGGCACTGGGGAGCTGTTTTTT. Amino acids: CASSVPSGRLGTGELFF.

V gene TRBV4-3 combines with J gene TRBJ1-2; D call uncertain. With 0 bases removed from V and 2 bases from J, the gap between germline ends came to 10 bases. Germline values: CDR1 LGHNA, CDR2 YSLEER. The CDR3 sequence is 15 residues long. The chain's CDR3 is CASSQDHRRNYGYTF. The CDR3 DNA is TGCGCCAGCAGCCAAGATCACCGGAGGAACTATGGCTACACCTTC.

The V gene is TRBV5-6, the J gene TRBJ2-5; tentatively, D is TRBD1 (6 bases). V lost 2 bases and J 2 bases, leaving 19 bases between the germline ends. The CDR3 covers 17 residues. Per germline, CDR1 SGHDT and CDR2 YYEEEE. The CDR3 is CASSFGAMGAWQETQYF. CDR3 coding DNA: TGTGCCAGCAGCTTCGGGGCCATGGGGGCTTGGCAAGAGACCCAGTACTTC.

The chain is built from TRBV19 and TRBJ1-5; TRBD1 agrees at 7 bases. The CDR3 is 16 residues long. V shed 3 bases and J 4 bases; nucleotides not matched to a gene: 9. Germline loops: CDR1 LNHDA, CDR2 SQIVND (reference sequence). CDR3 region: CASSIWVGRGNQPQHF. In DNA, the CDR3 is TGTGCCAGTAGTATCTGGGTGGGCAGGGGGAATCAGCCCCAGCATTTT.

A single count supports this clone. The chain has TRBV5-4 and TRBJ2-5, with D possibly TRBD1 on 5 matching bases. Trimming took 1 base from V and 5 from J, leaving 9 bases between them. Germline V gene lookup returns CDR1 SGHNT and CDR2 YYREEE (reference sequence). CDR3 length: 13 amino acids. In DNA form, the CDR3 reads TGTGCCAGCAGCTTGAACAGGCGGGAGACCCAGTACTTC. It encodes CASSLNRRETQYF.

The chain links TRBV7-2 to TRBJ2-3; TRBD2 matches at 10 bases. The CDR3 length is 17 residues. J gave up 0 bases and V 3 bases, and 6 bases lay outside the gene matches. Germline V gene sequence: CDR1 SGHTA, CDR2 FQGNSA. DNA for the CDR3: TGTGCCAGCAGCTTCGTAACTAGCGGGGTTAGCACAGATACGCAGTATTTT. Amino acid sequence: CASSFVTSGVSTDTQYF.

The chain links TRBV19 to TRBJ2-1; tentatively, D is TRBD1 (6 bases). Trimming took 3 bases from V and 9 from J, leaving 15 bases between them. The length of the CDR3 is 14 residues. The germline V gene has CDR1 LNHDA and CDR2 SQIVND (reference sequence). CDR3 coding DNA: TGTGCCAGTAGTATTTCGCAGGGGAGTGTTGAGCAGTTCTTC. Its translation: CASSISQGSVEQFF.

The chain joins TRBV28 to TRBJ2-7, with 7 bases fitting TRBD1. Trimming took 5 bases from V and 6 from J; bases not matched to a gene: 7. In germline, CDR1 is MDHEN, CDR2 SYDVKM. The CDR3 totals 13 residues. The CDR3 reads CASSPGGLPEQYF. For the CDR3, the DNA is TGTGCCAGCAGTCCAGGGGGTCTCCCCGAGCAGTACTTC.

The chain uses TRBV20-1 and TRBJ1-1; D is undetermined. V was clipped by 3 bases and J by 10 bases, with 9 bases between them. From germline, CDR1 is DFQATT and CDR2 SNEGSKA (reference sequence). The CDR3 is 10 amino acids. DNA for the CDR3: TGCAGTGCTAGTCTCGGTCTAGCTTTCTTT. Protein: CSASLGLAFF.

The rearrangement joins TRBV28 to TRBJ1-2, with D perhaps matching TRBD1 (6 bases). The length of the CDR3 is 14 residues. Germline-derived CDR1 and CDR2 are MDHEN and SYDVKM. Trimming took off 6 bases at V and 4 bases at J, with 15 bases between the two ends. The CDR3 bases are TGTGCCAGCAGCCCAGGACAGTTTACCTATGGCTACACCTTC. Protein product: CASSPGQFTYGYTF.

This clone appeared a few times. The CDR3 sequence: CASSTAAQYEQYF. In nucleotides, the CDR3 is TGTGCCAGTAGTACGGCGGCCCAGTACGAGCAGTACTTC. The chain combines TRBV19 with TRBJ2-7; D is unresolved. Trimming left V 4 bases short and J 4 bases short, with 11 bases between. Per the germline V gene, CDR1 is LNHDA and CDR2 is SQIVND (reference sequence). The CDR3 spans 13 residues.

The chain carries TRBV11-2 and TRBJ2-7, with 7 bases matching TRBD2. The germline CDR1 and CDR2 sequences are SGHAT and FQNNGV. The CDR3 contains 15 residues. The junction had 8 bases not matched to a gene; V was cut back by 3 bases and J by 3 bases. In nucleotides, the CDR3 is TGTGCCAGCAGCTTGGGGGAGGGTTATTTCTACGAGCAGTACTTC. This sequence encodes CASSLGEGYFYEQYF.

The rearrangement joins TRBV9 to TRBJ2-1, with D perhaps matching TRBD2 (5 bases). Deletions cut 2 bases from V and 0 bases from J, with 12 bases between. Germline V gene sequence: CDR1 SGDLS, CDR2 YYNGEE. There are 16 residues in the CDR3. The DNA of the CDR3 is TGTGCCAGCAGCGTTGTGGGAGTTAGCTCCTACAATGAGCAGTTCTTC. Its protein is CASSVVGVSSYNEQFF. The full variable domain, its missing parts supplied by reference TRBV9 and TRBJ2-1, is DSGVTQTPKHLITATGQRVTLRCSPRSGDLSVYWYQQSLDQGLQFLIQYYNGEERAKGNILERFSAQQFPDLHSELNLSSLELGDSALYFCASSVVGVSSYNEQFFGPGTRLTVL.

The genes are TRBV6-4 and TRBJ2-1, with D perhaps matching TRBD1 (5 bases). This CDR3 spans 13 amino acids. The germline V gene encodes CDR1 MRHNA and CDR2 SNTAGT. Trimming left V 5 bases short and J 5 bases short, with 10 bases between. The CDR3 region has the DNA TGTGCCAGCAGTAGAGACAGAAACAATGAGCAGTTCTTC. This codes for CASSRDRNNEQFF.

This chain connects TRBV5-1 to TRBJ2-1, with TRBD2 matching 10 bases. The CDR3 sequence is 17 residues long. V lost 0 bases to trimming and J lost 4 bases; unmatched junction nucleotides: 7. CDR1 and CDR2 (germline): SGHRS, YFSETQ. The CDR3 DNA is TGCGCCAGCAGCTTGGTCACCGGGACTAGCGTATACAATGAGCAGTTCTTC. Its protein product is CASSLVTGTSVYNEQFF. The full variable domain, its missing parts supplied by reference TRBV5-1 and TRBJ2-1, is KAGVTQTPRYLIKTRGQQVTLSCSPISGHRSVSWYQQTPGQGLQFLFEYFSETQRNKGNFPGRFSGRQFSNSRSEMNVSTLELGDSALYLCASSLVTGTSVYNEQFFGPGTRLTVL.

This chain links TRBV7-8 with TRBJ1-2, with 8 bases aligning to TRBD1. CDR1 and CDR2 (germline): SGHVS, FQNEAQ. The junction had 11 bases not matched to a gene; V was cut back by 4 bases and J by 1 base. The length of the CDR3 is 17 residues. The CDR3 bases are TGTGCCAGCAGCTACCCCGGACAGGGAGGAATTAACTATGGCTACACCTTC. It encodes CASSYPGQGGINYGYTF.

CDR3 region: CASSPVEQGSYNEQFF. For the CDR3, the DNA is TGTGCCAGCTCACCAGTCGAACAGGGCAGTTACAATGAGCAGTTCTTC. The chain has TRBV18 and TRBJ2-1, with D perhaps matching TRBD1 (6 bases). With 2 bases removed from V and 4 bases from J, the gap between germline ends came to 15 bases. Germline V gene sequence: CDR1 KGHSH, CDR2 LQKENI. The CDR3 loop spans 16 amino acids.

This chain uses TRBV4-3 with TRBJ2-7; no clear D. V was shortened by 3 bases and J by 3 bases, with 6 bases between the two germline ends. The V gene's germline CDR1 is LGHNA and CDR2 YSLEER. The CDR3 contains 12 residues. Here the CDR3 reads CASSHRSYEQYF. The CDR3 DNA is TGCGCCAGCAGCCACCGGAGCTACGAGCAGTACTTC.

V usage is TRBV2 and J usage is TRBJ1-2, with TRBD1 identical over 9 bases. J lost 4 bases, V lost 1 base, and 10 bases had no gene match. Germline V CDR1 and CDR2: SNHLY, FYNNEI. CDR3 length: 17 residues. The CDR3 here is CASSEGGQGAPLYGYTF. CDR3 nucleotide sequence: TGTGCCAGCAGTGAAGGGGGACAGGGAGCGCCCCTCTATGGCTACACCTTC.